Shown below are 31 T cell receptor beta chains from a single sample sequenced in a study of regulatory T cells in long-lasting Graves disease. Construction of TCR beta libraries relied on iRepertoire HTBI primers and on Arm-PCR targeting CDR3 regions. TCRdb ran MiXCR on the multiplex PCR reads and lists one entry per CDR3 protein. The sample records a few hundred thousand distinct CDR3 sequences, over 15% being singletons. Stated time point: newly diagnosed GD, antithyroid drugs for less than 3 months. PBMC RNA was the source of the TCR library. The same data also contributed to another study, on T cells in Graves' hyperthyroidism and ophthalmopathy.

The material sequenced was peripheral blood mononuclear cells (PBMCs), taken at new diagnosis, from a patient treated with antithyroid drugs. Every receptor here comes from a man aged 35-49 years with Graves disease.

The gene calls are TRBV29-1 and TRBJ1-1, with D possibly matching TRBD1 (5 bases). Germline CDR1 reads SQVTM; CDR2 reads ANQGSEA. CDR3 length equals 12 residues. Trimming took off 7 bases at V and 1 base at J, with 10 bases between the two ends. The CDR3: CSGGVGNTEAFF. The DNA of the CDR3 is TGCAGCGGGGGGGTTGGGAACACTGAAGCTTTCTTT.

The CDR3 loop reads CASSLAQGGKTEAFF. For the CDR3, the DNA is TGTGCCAGCAGCTTAGCCCAGGGGGGGAAGACTGAAGCTTTCTTT. The chain is built from TRBV7-9 and TRBJ1-1; 7 positions match TRBD1. CDR3 length: 15 amino acids. The V segment lost 0 bases and the J segment 5 bases; nucleotides outside the gene matches: 6. CDR1 and CDR2 from the germline V gene are SEHNR and FQNEAQ (reference sequence).

The CDR3, as DNA: TGTGCCACCAGCAGAGAGGGGGGGGGATTCACAGATACGCAGTATTTT. The encoded protein is CATSREGGGFTDTQYF. The chain combines TRBV15 with TRBJ2-3, with TRBD2 matching 7 bases. Germline CDR1 LNHNV, CDR2 YYDKDF (reference sequence). With 0 bases clipped from V and 2 bases from J, the junction kept 5 bases outside the gene matches. The CDR3 is 16 residues long.

This clonotype was picked up many times. The V gene is TRBV12-3 or TRBV12-4, the J gene TRBJ1-4; the D gene is possibly TRBD1 (5 bases). The CDR3 sequence is 16 residues long. V was clipped by 3 bases and J by 8 bases, with 19 bases between them. The DNA of the CDR3 is TGTGCCAGCAGTTTTACCGGACACTCGAGAGTCGAAAAACTGTTTTTT. Translation gives CASSFTGHSRVEKLFF.

This clonotype was seen at least ten times. The chain joins TRBV7-2 to TRBJ2-2; the D gene is possibly TRBD1 (6 bases). Germline assignment: CDR1 SGHTA and CDR2 FQGNSA. The CDR3 consists of 16 residues. V was clipped by 0 bases and J by 4 bases, with 12 bases between them. The CDR3 nucleotides are TGTGCCAGCAGCTTAGCATCCGGGACAAGCACCGGGGAGCTGTTTTTT. Encoded protein: CASSLASGTSTGELFF. The complete variable domain, with remaining parts taken from reference TRBV7-2 and TRBJ2-2, reads GAGVSQSPSNKVTEKGKDVELRCDPISGHTALYWYRQSLGQGLEFLIYFQGNSAPDKSGLPSDRFSAERTGGSVSTLTIQRTQQEDSAVYLCASSLASGTSTGELFFGEGSRLTVL.

This clonotype came up many times. This chain uses TRBV24-1 with TRBJ1-2; 9 nucleotides line up with TRBD1. The CDR3 extends over 13 amino acids. V shed 7 bases and J 7 bases; nucleotides not matched to a gene: 6. Germline loops: CDR1 KGHDR, CDR2 SFDVKD. The CDR3 reads CATSPGTGFGYTF. DNA for the CDR3: TGTGCCACCAGCCCGGGGACAGGGTTTGGCTACACCTTC.

Only a few counts were recorded for this clonotype. This chain joins TRBV9 and TRBJ1-1; 8 nucleotides agree with TRBD1. The CDR3 spans 16 residues. Per germline, CDR1 SGDLS and CDR2 YYNGEE. J was trimmed by 0 bases and V by 7 bases; bases with no gene match: 11. The CDR3 DNA reads TGTGCCAGCCCACCACTAGGACAGGGTATGAACACTGAAGCTTTCTTT. It yields the protein CASPPLGQGMNTEAFF.

Comments on this clonotype: The likely explanation is a read error, given a far larger clone one base away. V and J are TRBV11-2 and TRBJ2-3; the match to TRBD1 covers 8 bases. The tail of the sequence fits TRBJ2-5 better, so the J call may be wrong. This CDR3 is 16 amino acids long. Germline V gene sequence: CDR1 SGHAT, CDR2 FQNNGV. The DNA for the CDR3 is TGTGCCAGCAGCTTAGGAGCAGGGGGCTTATTGAAGGCCCAGTACTTC. Amino acids: CASSLGAGGLLKAQYF.

This chain uses TRBV9 with TRBJ2-5; 11 bases align to TRBD2. The CDR3 is made up of 15 amino acids. V lost 4 bases, J lost 5 bases, and 7 bases stayed unmatched. The V gene's germline CDR1 is SGDLS and CDR2 YYNGEE. The CDR3 sequence: CASSPRLAGSETQYF. The CDR3 DNA follows: TGTGCCAGCAGCCCCCGACTAGCGGGGAGCGAGACCCAGTACTTC. The variable domain in full, completed from reference TRBV9 and TRBJ2-5, reads DSGVTQTPKHLITATGQRVTLRCSPRSGDLSVYWYQQSLDQGLQFLIQYYNGEERAKGNILERFSAQQFPDLHSELNLSSLELGDSALYFCASSPRLAGSETQYFGPGTRLLVL.

Turning to this clonotype: A clone one base away is much larger, so this may be a read error. V usage is TRBV20-1 and J usage is TRBJ2-4; D possibly uses TRBD1 or TRBD2 (5 bases each). This CDR3 has 12 amino acids. Trimming took 5 bases from V and 13 from J, leaving 18 bases between them. Germline V gene sequence: CDR1 DFQATT, CDR2 SNEGSKA (reference sequence). CDR3 residues: CSARRADNEQYF. The CDR3, as DNA: TGCAGTGCTCGGCGGGCGGACAATGAGCAGTACTTC.

This rearrangement joins TRBV29-1 to TRBJ1-4; D ambiguous. There are 13 residues in the CDR3. Trimming stripped 1 base from V and 14 bases from J, with 17 bases between. CDR1 SQVTM and CDR2 ANQGSEA come from the germline V gene. Here the CDR3 reads CSVEVRPRTGLFF. As DNA, the CDR3 is TGCAGCGTTGAAGTTCGCCCTCGAACTGGGCTGTTTTTT. The whole variable domain, remainder taken from reference TRBV29-1 and TRBJ1-4, is SAVISQKPSRDICQRGTSLTIQCQVDSQVTMMFWYRQQPGQSLTLIATANQGSEATYESGFVIDKFPISRPNLTFSTLTVSNMSPEDSSIYLCSVEVRPRTGLFFGSGTQLSVL.

This clonotype was detected a few times. This sequence joins TRBV5-1 and TRBJ2-5; perhaps D is TRBD1 or TRBD2 (5 bases each). This CDR3 is built from 15 residues. V gave up 1 base and J gave up 1 base, with 11 bases separating them. Germline V lookup: CDR1 SGHRS, CDR2 YFSETQ. The CDR3 DNA reads TGCGCCAGCAGCTTGATACCGGGGCCCCAAGAGACCCAGTACTTC. As protein: CASSLIPGPQETQYF.

This clonotype occurred a few times. The chain uses TRBV20-1 and TRBJ2-1, with a weak D call TRBD2 (5 bases). With 0 bases removed from V and 8 bases from J, the gap between germline ends came to 14 bases. Germline lookup yields CDR1 DFQATT and CDR2 SNEGSKA (reference sequence). The CDR3 is made up of 14 amino acids. As DNA, the CDR3 is TGCAGTGCTAGAGATACACGGACTTTCCATGAGCAGTTCTTC. Protein: CSARDTRTFHEQFF.

V usage is TRBV27 and J usage is TRBJ2-2; TRBD2 is a possible D gene (7 bases). Germline V gene lookup returns CDR1 MNHEY and CDR2 SMNVEV (reference sequence). The CDR3 loop spans 18 amino acids. Trimming removed 6 bases at V and 3 bases at J, with 23 bases between. CDR3 bases: TGTGCCAGCAGGGGAAGAACCTCACGGGGGGCGGACACCGGGGAGCTGTTTTTT. It is translated as CASRGRTSRGADTGELFF.

This clonotype was picked up many times. This rearrangement joins TRBV30 to TRBJ1-4; D gene uncertain. V was clipped by 1 base and J by 6 bases, with 6 bases between them. The CDR3 extends over 12 amino acids. From germline, CDR1 is GTSNPN and CDR2 SVGIG (reference sequence). CDR3 bases: TGTGCCTGGAGTGAAAGTTATGAAAAACTGTTTTTT. Its protein is CAWSESYEKLFF.

Many counts were recorded for this clonotype. The V call is TRBV6-1, the J call TRBJ2-1; possibly TRBD1 for D (5 bases). Trimming stripped 6 bases from V and 5 bases from J, with 23 bases between. The CDR3 has 17 amino acids. Germline CDR1 reads MNHNS; CDR2 reads SASEGT. The CDR3 DNA reads as TGTGCCAGCAGAAAAGACAGAAATTCATTCCAGCACAATGAGCAGTTCTTC. This sequence encodes CASRKDRNSFQHNEQFF.

Of note for this clonotype: A read error may account for a junction end that differs from germline. This sequence joins TRBV5-1 and TRBJ2-7; 11 bases are a match to TRBD2. This CDR3 has 13 residues. Germline assignment: CDR1 SGHRS and CDR2 YFSETQ. CDR3 amino acids: CASSSLAGGEQYF. The CDR3 DNA sequence: TGTGCCAGCAGCTCCCTAGCGGGGGGCGAGCAGTACTTC.

This clonotype came up many times. At one end, the junction sequence differs from germline, possibly due to a read error. V usage is TRBV5-1 and J usage is TRBJ2-3; D tentatively fits TRBD1 or TRBD2 (5 bases each). This CDR3 is built from 12 residues. Germline V gene data show CDR1 as SGHRS and CDR2 as YFSETQ. The CDR3 DNA reads as TGCGCCAGCAGCTTGGGTCCGGGGCCGCGGAAGTTT. Its protein product is CASSLGPGPRKF.

About this clonotype: Likely a read error: the CDR3 ends without its conserved phenylalanine or tryptophan. The J gene is TRBJ1-1, the V gene TRBV12-3 or TRBV12-4; D gene ambiguous. The CDR3 is made up of 12 amino acids. The CDR3 DNA reads TGTGCCAGCAGTTATGGGAACACTAAAGCTTTCCTT. Protein sequence: CASSYGNTKAFL.

With regard to this clonotype: This likely traces to a read error, being one base from a far larger clone. This chain uses TRBV7-3 with TRBJ2-2, with a weak D call TRBD1 (6 bases). Germline values: CDR1 SGHTA, CDR2 FQGTGA. The CDR3 loop spans 17 amino acids. V dropped 2 bases and J dropped 5 bases, with 18 bases sitting between them. For the CDR3, the DNA is TGTGCCAGCAGCTTAGCCGTGGGGGCAACGTTGACCGGGGAGCTGTTTTTT. Translating it yields CASSLAVGATLTGELFF.

The chain employs TRBV9 and TRBJ1-4, with D perhaps matching TRBD1 (5 bases). The CDR3 is 13 residues long. With 4 bases removed from V and 5 bases from J, the gap between germline ends came to 9 bases. Germline V gene lookup returns CDR1 SGDLS and CDR2 YYNGEE. The CDR3 loop is CASSRTSNEKLFF. CDR3 DNA sequence: TGTGCCAGCAGCCGGACATCGAATGAAAAACTGTTTTTT.

This clonotype was observed a handful of times. The rearrangement joins TRBV7-2 to TRBJ2-1; D possibly corresponds to TRBD1 (6 bases). Trimming left V 1 base short and J 6 bases short, with 10 bases between. CDR1 and CDR2 (germline): SGHTA, FQGNSA. The CDR3 sequence is 14 residues long. The CDR3 sequence is CASSLGGPGNEQFF. The CDR3 DNA follows: TGTGCCAGCAGCTTAGGGGGGCCTGGCAATGAGCAGTTCTTC. Full variable domain (rest looked up from reference TRBV7-2 and TRBJ2-1): GAGVSQSPSNKVTEKGKDVELRCDPISGHTALYWYRQSLGQGLEFLIYFQGNSAPDKSGLPSDRFSAERTGGSVSTLTIQRTQQEDSAVYLCASSLGGPGNEQFFGPGTRLTVL.

In its sample, this clonotype is medium-sized. The V and J genes are TRBV7-9 and TRBJ2-1, with TRBD1 matching over 10 bases. This CDR3 has 12 amino acids. Germline V gene lookup returns CDR1 SEHNR and CDR2 FQNEAQ (reference sequence). The CDR3 sequence: CAGQGGVNEQFF. Here the CDR3 DNA reads TGTGCAGGACAGGGGGGAGTGAATGAGCAGTTCTTC.

Concerning this clonotype: One junction end does not reproduce the germline sequence, and a read error may be involved. The chain employs TRBV11-2 and TRBJ2-4; 7 positions match TRBD2. CDR3 length: 16 amino acids. CDR1 and CDR2 (germline): SGHAT, FQNNGV. In DNA form, the CDR3 reads TGCGCCAGCAGCCAAGCGGGCGGGGGAGCCAAAAACATTCAGTACTTC. It codes for CASSQAGGGAKNIQYF.

This clonotype was observed at least ten times. The gene calls are TRBV18 and TRBJ2-3; D perhaps matches TRBD2 (6 bases). Germline V lookup: CDR1 KGHSH, CDR2 LQKENI. The CDR3 spans 17 residues. V lost 0 bases, J lost 2 bases, and 15 bases lay in between. The CDR3 is CASSPPLGGWDTDTQYF. CDR3 nucleotide sequence: TGTGCCAGCTCACCACCGTTGGGGGGATGGGACACAGATACGCAGTATTTT. The full variable domain, its missing parts supplied by reference TRBV18 and TRBJ2-3, is NAGVMQNPRHLVRRRGQEARLRCSPMKGHSHVYWYRQLPEEGLKFMVYLQKENIIDESGMPKERFSAEFPKEGPSILRIQQVVRGDSAAYFCASSPPLGGWDTDTQYFGPGTRLTVL.

The rearrangement links TRBV6-1 to TRBJ2-1; D possibly matches TRBD1 or TRBD2 (6 bases each). Per germline, CDR1 MNHNS and CDR2 SASEGT. The CDR3 has 15 amino acids. The V end was cut by 7 bases, the J end by 7 bases, with 20 bases between. In nucleotides, the CDR3 is TGTGCCAGCACCGAAAGGGGGAGGTCGAGAAATGAGCAGTTCTTC. Its protein product is CASTERGRSRNEQFF.

Of note for this clonotype: Germline is not matched at one junction end, which may reflect a read error. The chain has TRBV4-1 and TRBJ2-1; 7 bases match TRBD2. The CDR3 has 17 residues. CDR1 and CDR2 (germline): MGHRA, YSYEKL. The CDR3 DNA sequence: TGTGCCAGCAGCCGCAGCCACGGGACTACTATCGACAATGAGCAGTTCTTC. This codes for CASSRSHGTTIDNEQFF.

This clonotype was counted only a few times. The conserved closing phenylalanine or tryptophan is absent in this CDR3, likely reflecting a read error. J is TRBJ2-5 and V is TRBV12-3 or TRBV12-4; 11 bases map to TRBD2. Germline trimming cut 0 bases from V and 5 bases from J; bases unmatched to any gene: 5. The CDR3 length is 16 residues. CDR3 sequence reads: CASSLATSGEGETQYL. The CDR3 region has the DNA TGTGCCAGCAGTTTAGCGACTAGCGGGGAGGGGGAGACCCAGTACCTC.

This clonotype was counted at least ten times. This chain joins TRBV20-1 and TRBJ2-7, with 8 bases identical to TRBD2. Germline V gene sequence: CDR1 DFQATT, CDR2 SNEGSKA (reference sequence). This CDR3 is built from 14 residues. The V segment lost 0 bases and the J segment 9 bases; nucleotides outside the gene matches: 10. The CDR3 here is CSARDVSGGEGQYF. The CDR3 nucleotides read TGCAGTGCTAGAGATGTGAGCGGGGGTGAAGGGCAGTACTTC.

This clonotype was seen only a few times. This sequence joins TRBV12-3 or TRBV12-4 and TRBJ1-6; possible D gene TRBD1, 6 bases. V gave up 7 bases and J gave up 6 bases, with 16 bases separating them. The CDR3 loop spans 15 amino acids. As DNA, the CDR3 is TGTGCCAGCACCCCATCGTGGGGGGCTAATTCACCCCTCCACTTT. Translating it yields CASTPSWGANSPLHF.

This clonotype was picked up many times. This chain uses TRBV28 with TRBJ2-4; TRBD1 is a possible D gene (5 bases). The ends were cut back, 2 bases at V and 0 bases at J, with 11 bases in the middle. The germline V gene has CDR1 MDHEN and CDR2 SYDVKM. This CDR3 spans 16 amino acids. This CDR3 reads CASSLIRTLAKNIQYF. In DNA form, the CDR3 reads TGTGCCAGCAGTTTAATCCGGACACTAGCCAAAAACATTCAGTACTTC.